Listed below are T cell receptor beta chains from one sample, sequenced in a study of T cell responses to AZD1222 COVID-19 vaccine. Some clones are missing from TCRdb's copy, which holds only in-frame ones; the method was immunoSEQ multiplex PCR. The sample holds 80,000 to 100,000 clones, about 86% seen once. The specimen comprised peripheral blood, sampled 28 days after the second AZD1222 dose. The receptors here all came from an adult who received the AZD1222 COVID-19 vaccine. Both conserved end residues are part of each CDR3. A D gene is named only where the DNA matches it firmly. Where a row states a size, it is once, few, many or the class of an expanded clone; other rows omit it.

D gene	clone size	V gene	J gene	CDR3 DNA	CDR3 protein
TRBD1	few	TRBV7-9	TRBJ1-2	TGTGCCAGCAGAGGGTGGTTCGGGACAGGGGGGAGTGACGATGGCTACACCTTC	CASRGWFGTGGSDDGYTF
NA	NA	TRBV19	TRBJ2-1	TGTGCCAGTAGTGAACCGGGGAGAACCTACAATGAGCAGTTCTTC	CASSEPGRTYNEQFF
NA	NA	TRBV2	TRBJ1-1	TGTGCCAGCAGAAGGGATTTCGCGGGAGCTGAAGCTTTCTTT	CASRRDFAGAEAFF
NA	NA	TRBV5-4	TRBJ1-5	TGTGCCAGCAGCTTGGACGGGGGCAATCAGCCCCAGCATTTT	CASSLDGGNQPQHF
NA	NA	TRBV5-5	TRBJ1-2	TGTGCCAGCAGCTACCAGGTCCACTACACCTTC	CASSYQVHYTF
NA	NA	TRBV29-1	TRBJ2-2	TGCAGCGTACGGGGTAGTTCGAACACCGGGGAGCTGTTTTTT	CSVRGSSNTGELFF
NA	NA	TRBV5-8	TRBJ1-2	TGTGCCAGCAGGTCGCGGGGGGACTATGGCTACACCTTC	CASRSRGDYGYTF
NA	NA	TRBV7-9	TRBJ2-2	TGTGCCAGCAGCTTACAGGGGACCGGGGAGCTGTTTTTT	CASSLQGTGELFF
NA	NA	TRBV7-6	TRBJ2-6	TGTGCCAGCAGCTTAGGTTGGAGGGGACAGCTCCGCTCTGGGGCCAACGTCCTGACTTTC	CASSLGWRGQLRSGANVLTF
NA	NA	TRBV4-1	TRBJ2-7	TGCGCCAGCAGCCGGGGGGTCACCAGCTACGAGCAGTACTTC	CASSRGVTSYEQYF
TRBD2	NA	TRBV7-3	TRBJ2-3	TGTGCCAGCAGCTTAGGGGGCCTAGCGGGAGCTAGCACAGATACGCAGTATTTT	CASSLGGLAGASTDTQYF
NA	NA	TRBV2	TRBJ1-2	TGTGCCAGCAGTGCGGGCTATGGCTACACCTTC	CASSAGYGYTF
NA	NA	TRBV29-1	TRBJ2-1	TGCAGCGTTGGGGGGGCCTCCTACAATGAGCAGTTCTTC	CSVGGASYNEQFF
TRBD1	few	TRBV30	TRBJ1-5	TGTGCCTGGTCCTCCGGGACAGGGTATAGCAATCAGCCCCAGCATTTT	CAWSSGTGYSNQPQHF
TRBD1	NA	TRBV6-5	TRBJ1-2	TGTGCCAGCAGGTCCAGGGGGGGACACCCCTATGGCTACACCTTC	CASRSRGGHPYGYTF
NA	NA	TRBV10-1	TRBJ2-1	TGCGCCAGCAGCCGGGCCCACACCGGGACCGGATGGGGTGAGCAGTTCTTC	CASSRAHTGTGWGEQFF
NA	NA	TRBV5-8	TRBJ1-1	TGTGCCAGCAGCTTTGCCGGGGTGAGGCACACTGAAGCTTTCTTT	CASSFAGVRHTEAFF
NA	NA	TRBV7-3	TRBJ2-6	TGTGCCAGCAGCCTAGGTCTAGGATCTGGGGCCAACGTCCTGACTTTC	CASSLGLGSGANVLTF
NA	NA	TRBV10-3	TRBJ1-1	TGTGCCATCAGTTTGAGTTGGAACACTGAAGCTTTCTTT	CAISLSWNTEAFF
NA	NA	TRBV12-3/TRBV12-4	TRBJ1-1	TGTGCCAGCAACACGGGGCCTGAAGCTTTCTTT	CASNTGPEAFF
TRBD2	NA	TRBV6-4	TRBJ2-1	TGTGCCAGCAGTGATAGCGGGGCTGAGCAGTTCTTC	CASSDSGAEQFF
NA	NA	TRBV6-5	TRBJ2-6	TGTGCCAGCAGTTCGGTAACTGGGGCCAACGTCCTGACTTTC	CASSSVTGANVLTF
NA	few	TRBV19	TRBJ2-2	TGTGCCAGCGGGGATGTGGTGGGGGCCGGGGAGCTGTTTTTT	CASGDVVGAGELFF
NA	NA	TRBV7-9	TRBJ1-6	TGTGCCAGCAGTCGGGACCTCTATAATTCACCCCTCCACTTT	CASSRDLYNSPLHF
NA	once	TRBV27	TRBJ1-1	TGTGCCAGCAGTTTGAGGAGAGAGAACACTGAAGCTTTCTTT	CASSLRRENTEAFF
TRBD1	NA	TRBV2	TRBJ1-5	TGTGCCAGCAGTAAACAAGGGGGCGCCGGACAGCCCCAGCATTTT	CASSKQGGAGQPQHF
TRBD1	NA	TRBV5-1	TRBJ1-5	TGCGCCAGCAGCACCGGGACAGGGACTCAGCCCCAGCATTTT	CASSTGTGTQPQHF
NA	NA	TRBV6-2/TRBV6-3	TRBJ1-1	TGTGCCAGCAGCGGGGAGATGAACACTGAAGCTTTCTTT	CASSGEMNTEAFF
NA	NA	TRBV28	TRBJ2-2	TGTGCCAGCAGCCCCCCGGGGTACGCGAACACCGGGGAGCTGTTTTTT	CASSPPGYANTGELFF
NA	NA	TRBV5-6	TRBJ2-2	TGTGCCAGCAGCTCCCCGACAGACCGCGAGCTGTTTTTT	CASSSPTDRELFF
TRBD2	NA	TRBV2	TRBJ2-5	TGTGCCAGCGGGGGGGAGGCCCAAGAGACCCAGTACTTC	CASGGEAQETQYF
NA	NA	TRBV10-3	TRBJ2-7	TGTGCCATCAGGCCCGGTCGGGAGAGCTACGAGCAGTACTTC	CAIRPGRESYEQYF
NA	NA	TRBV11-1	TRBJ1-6	TGTGCCAGCAGCAACACCGGTTTCAACTTGGATTCACCCCTCCACTTT	CASSNTGFNLDSPLHF
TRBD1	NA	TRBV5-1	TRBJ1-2	TGCGCCAGCAGCTTGGCCCTGTGGGGGGACAGAAACTATGGCTACACCTTC	CASSLALWGDRNYGYTF
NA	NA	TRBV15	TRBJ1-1	TGTGCCACCAGAGGGGGGGACGGTTACACTGAAGCTTTCTTT	CATRGGDGYTEAFF
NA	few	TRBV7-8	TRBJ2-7	TGTGCCAGCAGCTCCCCCCTTGGGGAGCAGTACTTC	CASSSPLGEQYF
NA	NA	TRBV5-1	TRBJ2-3	TGCGCCAGCAGCTTGGCGGCGAGTGGGACAGATACGCAGTATTTT	CASSLAASGTDTQYF